This T cell receptor (beta chain) was obtained from a study of control samples from healthy donors and cancer patients. Sequencing used immunoSEQ multiplex PCR; TCRdb keeps in-frame clones, though not all of them. This table has some 150,000 clones, more than 85% appearing once. The CDR3 runs to 14 residues. Germline CDR1 is SGHTA and CDR2 is FQGNSA. The ends lost 2 bases at V and 6 bases at J; junction bases unmatched: 2. Sequencing was done on a sample of blood. This chain connects TRBV7-2 to TRBJ2-2, with 8 bases lining up with TRBD2. The receptor comes from a man in his fifties in good health. The DNA of the CDR3 is TGTGCCAGCAGCTTAACCGGGAGGGCCGGGGAGCTGTTTTTT. It codes for CASSLTGRAGELFF.